The 3 T cell receptor beta chains below come from one sample, sequenced in a study of T cells in localized non-small cell lung cancer. Repertoires were generated with immunoSEQ multiplex PCR, while TCRdb's copy carries only in-frame clones and drops some. The profile covers 20,000 to 30,000 clones, with 86% appearing a single time and 12% to 15% taken by the ten largest. This sample comprised peripheral blood, obtained before any cancer treatment. These receptors all stem from a female donor at least 60 years old with stage I lung adenocarcinoma.

The rearrangement links TRBV18 to TRBJ2-7, with TRBD1 matching over 7 bases. Germline assignment: CDR1 KGHSH and CDR2 LQKENI. With 3 bases clipped from V and 3 bases from J, the junction kept 5 bases outside the gene matches. This CDR3 spans 14 amino acids. CDR3 residues: CASSPSRGFYEQYF. CDR3 sequence (DNA): TGTGCCAGCTCACCGTCCAGGGGGTTCTACGAGCAGTACTTC.

The chain uses TRBV2 and TRBJ2-3; 8 bases fit TRBD2. Germline CDR1 is SNHLY and CDR2 is FYNNEI. The trim removed 9 bases at V and 2 bases at J, leaving 10 bases unmatched. The CDR3 has 15 residues. CDR3 nucleotide sequence: TGTGCCAGTACCGCGGCGGGGGGCCCCACAGATACGCAGTATTTT. Amino acids: CASTAAGGPTDTQYF.

V is TRBV11-3 and J is TRBJ2-3; the D call may be TRBD1 or TRBD2 (5 bases each). V lost 3 bases, J lost 1 base, and 17 bases lay in between. Germline lookup yields CDR1 SGHNT and CDR2 YENEEA. CDR3 size: 17 residues. This chain's CDR3 is CASSLAGTNEGTDTQYF. The CDR3 DNA follows: TGTGCCAGCAGCTTGGCCGGGACGAACGAAGGCACAGATACGCAGTATTTT.